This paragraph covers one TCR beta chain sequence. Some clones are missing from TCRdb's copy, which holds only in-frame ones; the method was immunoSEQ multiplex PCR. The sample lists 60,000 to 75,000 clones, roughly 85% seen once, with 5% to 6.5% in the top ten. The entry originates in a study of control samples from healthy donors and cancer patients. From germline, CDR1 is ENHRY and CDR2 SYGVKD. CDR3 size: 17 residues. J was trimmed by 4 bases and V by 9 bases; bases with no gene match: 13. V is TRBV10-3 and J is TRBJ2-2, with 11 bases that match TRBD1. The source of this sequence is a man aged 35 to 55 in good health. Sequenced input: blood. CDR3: CAISTDRGLRGTGELFF. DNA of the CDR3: TGTGCCATTTCAACGGACAGGGGGCTACGAGGCACCGGGGAGCTGTTTTTT.